The rows below give T cell receptor beta chains drawn from one sample of a study of T cell repertoires in ileal Crohn's disease. Some clones are missing from TCRdb's copy, which holds only in-frame ones; the method was immunoSEQ multiplex PCR. The sample carries about 11,000 clones, about four fifths recorded once. Sequencing used ileal tissue. Receptors originate from an adult with Crohn's disease. CDR3s include the opening cysteine and the closing phenylalanine or tryptophan. The D gene is left open where the match is weak. The size of a clone is reported for some rows only, either as once, few or many, or as a class for expanded clones.

cdr3_aa d_call v_call clone_size
CAWAAGTGINSPLHF TRBD1 TRBV30 -
CASSQTGTGWGTGELFF TRBD1 TRBV4-3 -
CASSLSGGNEQYF - TRBV5-4 few
CASRGQVYSNQPQHF TRBD1 TRBV19 -
CASSGGGARDVYNEQFF TRBD2 TRBV27 -
CATSREAGGGNTIYF - TRBV15 -
CASSPRSTGTRGYTF TRBD1 TRBV11-2 -
CASNWRGPEQYF - TRBV2 -
CASGQGNTGELFF TRBD1 TRBV2 -
CASSLGTSGGTDTQYF TRBD2 TRBV7-9 once
CASSFLAGMVTDTQYF TRBD2 TRBV5-1 -
CATLRRGYTGELFF - TRBV19 medium-sized
CASSESGGIYEKLFF - TRBV10-2 few
CASGSQGASGETQYF TRBD1 TRBV2 -
CASSSTVGVSGNTIYF - TRBV18 few
CASSGRRGFQETQYF - TRBV6-1 -
CASSLNGGINYGYTF - TRBV27 few
CASSVQGNTEAFF - TRBV9 -
CSVALAGGREQYF TRBD2 TRBV29-1 -
CASSSRTGGSGYTF TRBD1 TRBV25-1 -
CSVHRGGRAYGYTF - TRBV29-1 -
CSVDSPDWTNEQFF - TRBV29-1 once
CAWDPGQGPTDTQYF TRBD1 TRBV30 -
CASSILSDSSYTF - TRBV7-8 -
CASRLQGPYEQYF - TRBV11-3 -
CASSQDPDTGELFF - TRBV14 -
CASSPPGGTGELFF TRBD2 TRBV7-6 -
CASSPNTGGGGYTF TRBD1 TRBV10-2 -
CASSLGHRTGELFF - TRBV11-3 -
CASRGSREQYF - TRBV6-1 -
CASSPTGGVSYEQYF TRBD1 TRBV27 -
CASRNYRASYNSPLHF - TRBV27 -
CASSPRTGSGNSPLHF TRBD1 TRBV11-3 few
CASSRGASDTQYF - TRBV11-2 -
CASSPRVGELFF - TRBV7-2 -
CASSPPSYRVNGELFF - TRBV18 -
CATKIGVSTDTQYF - TRBV5-1 -
CASSPLSRGEQYF - TRBV7-2 -
CASRRAPPSGNTIYF - TRBV5-1 -
CASSQDFRTGTNYGYTF TRBD1 TRBV4-2 -
CASIDRGHENIQYF TRBD1 TRBV5-4 -
CSVSGRRGRDTIYF - TRBV29-1 -
CAISNPGGTGASGELFF TRBD1 TRBV10-3 -
CASSWPNIPGPIKRSDYGYTF - TRBV5-1 -
CASSSLWEQYF - TRBV5-4 -
CASSSPGLGDTQYF - TRBV27 -
CASSVAALLETQYF - TRBV9 -
CASSYWGVSGNTIYF - TRBV6-5 once
CATSIQSTTTVQSNQPQHF - TRBV15 -
CASSLSQANSPLHF - TRBV27 -